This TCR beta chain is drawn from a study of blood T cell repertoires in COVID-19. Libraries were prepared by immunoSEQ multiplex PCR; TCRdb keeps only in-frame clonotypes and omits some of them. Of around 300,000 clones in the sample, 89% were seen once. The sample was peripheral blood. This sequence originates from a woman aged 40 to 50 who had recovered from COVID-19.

CDR3 amino acids: CASSIGPGNGRSYNEQFF. CDR3 in DNA: TGTGCCAGTAGTATAGGACCGGGGAACGGGCGCTCCTACAATGAGCAGTTCTTC. This chain links TRBV19 with TRBJ2-1, with D possibly TRBD2 on 5 matching bases. From germline, CDR1 is LNHDA and CDR2 SQIVND (reference sequence). The CDR3 runs 18 residues. The ends were cut back, 1 base at V and 0 bases at J, with 16 bases in the middle.